The next 26 T cell receptor beta chains were all read from a single sample in a study of blood T cell repertoires in COVID-19. Here immunoSEQ multiplex PCR was the method, and the copy in TCRdb shows in-frame clones only, minus some. Here the sample spans approximately 250,000 clones, roughly 84% being singletons. Sequenced: peripheral blood. Receptors were obtained from a woman in her forties or fifties with acute or convalescent COVID-19.

The CDR3 DNA reads as TGTGCCAGCAGCCAGGGACTAGCCTTTAACTCCTACGAGCAGTACTTC. This encodes CASSQGLAFNSYEQYF. The rearrangement joins TRBV3-1 (or the pseudogene TRBV3-2) to TRBJ2-7, with 9 nucleotides matching TRBD2. The CDR3 contains 16 residues. CDR1 is LGHDT and CDR2 is YNNKEL in the germline V gene (reference sequence). The V gene end was trimmed by 3 bases and the J gene end by 0 bases; junction bases not matched to a gene: 6.

The V and J genes are TRBV28 and TRBJ1-2; D remains ambiguous. With 6 bases removed from V and 8 bases from J, the gap between germline ends came to 19 bases. This CDR3 has 14 residues. Germline loops: CDR1 MDHEN, CDR2 SYDVKM. CDR3 nucleotides: TGTGCCAGCAGCACCCAGGCGCCCCTTGGCGGCTACACCTTC. Its protein product is CASSTQAPLGGYTF.

The chain uses TRBV14 and TRBJ2-2; the D is unclear. The CDR3 is made up of 14 amino acids. Trimming removed 1 base at V and 1 base at J, with 4 bases between. Germline CDR1 is SGHDN and CDR2 is FVKESK. Here the CDR3 DNA reads TGTGCCAGCAGCCAAGTCAGGAACACCGGGGAGCTGTTTTTT. Protein sequence: CASSQVRNTGELFF.

This chain links TRBV3-1 (or the pseudogene TRBV3-2) with TRBJ2-7, with 8 bases that match TRBD2. There are 16 residues in the CDR3. Germline CDR1 reads LGHDT; CDR2 reads YNNKEL (reference sequence). The ends lost 0 bases at V and 0 bases at J; junction bases unmatched: 4. The CDR3 coding sequence is TGTGCCAGCAGCCAAGAGGGGACTAGGGCCTCCTACGAGCAGTACTTC. This gives the protein CASSQEGTRASYEQYF.

This chain connects TRBV19 to TRBJ1-5, with 7 nucleotides matching TRBD1. Germline lookup yields CDR1 LNHDA and CDR2 SQIVND (reference sequence). This CDR3 contains 15 residues. V trimming: 7 bases; J trimming: 2 bases; junction bases outside the gene matches: 8. This CDR3 reads CASIPGQVRNQPQHF. For the CDR3, the DNA is TGTGCCAGTATTCCTGGACAGGTCCGCAATCAGCCCCAGCATTTT.

The V gene is TRBV20-1, the J gene TRBJ2-3; D call uncertain. The V end was cut by 4 bases, the J end by 2 bases, with 4 bases between. The CDR3 runs to 11 residues. Germline values: CDR1 DFQATT, CDR2 SNEGSKA (reference sequence). For the CDR3, the DNA is TGCAGTGCTATCAACACAGATACGCAGTATTTT. The encoded protein is CSAINTDTQYF.

This chain joins TRBV27 and TRBJ2-7; 8 nucleotides line up with TRBD2. Losses at the gene ends were 5 bases for V and 6 bases for J; bases not matched to a gene: 9. Per the germline V gene, CDR1 is MNHEY and CDR2 is SMNVEV (reference sequence). This CDR3 is 14 amino acids long. The CDR3 coding sequence is TGTGCCAGCAGTACGAAGCGGGAGTTAGGCGAGCAGTACTTC. Translation gives CASSTKRELGEQYF.

This chain links TRBV14 with TRBJ2-2; no definite D call. V dropped 1 base and J dropped 1 base, with 10 bases sitting between them. The CDR3 length is 16 residues. CDR1 and CDR2 from the germline V gene are SGHDN and FVKESK. The CDR3: CASSQVLGVNTGELFF. The DNA of the CDR3 is TGTGCCAGCAGCCAAGTGTTAGGAGTGAACACCGGGGAGCTGTTTTTT.

The chain employs TRBV5-1 and TRBJ2-1; 10 bases fit TRBD2. The germline V gene has CDR1 SGHRS and CDR2 YFSETQ. J was trimmed by 2 bases and V by 2 bases; bases with no gene match: 7. This CDR3 is 17 amino acids long. The CDR3 loop is CASSFSRTSGTYNEQFF. In DNA, the CDR3 is TGCGCCAGCAGCTTTAGTAGGACTAGCGGTACCTACAATGAGCAGTTCTTC.

Comments on this clone: The identical CDR3 is also encoded by other nucleotide sequences in the sample. This chain connects TRBV28 to TRBJ2-7; D gene uncertain. The germline V and J ends were trimmed by 2 bases and 2 bases, with 7 bases remaining between them. This CDR3 has 13 residues. CDR1 and CDR2 from the germline V gene are MDHEN and SYDVKM. DNA for the CDR3: TGTGCCAGCAGTTTAGGCCAGACCTACGAGCAGTACTTC. Its translation is CASSLGQTYEQYF.

This sequence joins TRBV3-1 (or the pseudogene TRBV3-2) and TRBJ1-2; 8 bases line up with TRBD1. This CDR3 is built from 15 residues. With V trimmed by 4 bases and J by 8 bases, 12 bases remained unmatched. Germline CDR1 LGHDT, CDR2 YNNKEL (reference sequence). Here the CDR3 reads CASSPRTGSQHGYTF. Here the CDR3 DNA reads TGTGCCAGCAGCCCCCGGACAGGGTCCCAACACGGCTACACCTTC.

V and J are TRBV4-1 and TRBJ2-7, with D unresolved. This CDR3 has 14 amino acids. Trimming left V 4 bases short and J 0 bases short, with 10 bases between. CDR1 and CDR2 from the germline V gene are MGHRA and YSYEKL. The CDR3 nucleotides are TGCGCCAGCAGCCTTGCGGCAACCTCCTACGAGCAGTACTTC. Translated: CASSLAATSYEQYF.

The chain recombines TRBV19 with TRBJ1-5; 10 nucleotides align to TRBD1. Germline CDR1 LNHDA, CDR2 SQIVND (reference sequence). Unmatched junction bases numbered 7, after V lost 5 bases and J lost 0 bases. CDR3 size: 17 residues. CDR3 coding DNA: TGTGCCAGTAGTTCCAGGGACAGGGGAGTTAGCAATCAGCCCCAGCATTTT. This codes for CASSSRDRGVSNQPQHF.

This rearrangement joins TRBV6-5 to TRBJ1-2, with D maybe TRBD1 (5 bases). Trimming removed 10 bases from V and 0 bases from J, with 12 bases in between. The CDR3 length is 13 residues. Germline loops: CDR1 MNHEY, CDR2 SVGAGI. DNA for the CDR3: TGTGCCACCAGGGTCTATGCTAACTATGGCTACACCTTC. Amino acid sequence: CATRVYANYGYTF.

The CDR3 reads CASSRTSGLDEQFF. DNA for the CDR3: TGTGCCAGCAGTCGGACTAGCGGATTAGATGAGCAGTTCTTC. V gene TRBV6-5 combines with J gene TRBJ2-1; 10 positions agree with TRBD2. Trimming cost V 5 bases and J 8 bases; bases outside gene matches: 6. CDR1 and CDR2 (germline): MNHEY, SVGAGI. This CDR3 has 14 amino acids.

The genes are TRBV7-2 and TRBJ2-7, with D possibly TRBD2 on 6 matching bases. The CDR3 is 16 amino acids. CDR1 is SGHTA, CDR2 FQGNSA, per germline. V was clipped by 6 bases and J by 1 base, with 19 bases between them. The CDR3 loop is CASRKEAGLQSYEQYF. The CDR3 nucleotides read TGTGCCAGCAGGAAAGAGGCGGGGCTACAGTCCTACGAGCAGTACTTC.

The chain is built from TRBV11-2 and TRBJ2-1; a weak D match, TRBD2 (6 bases). Germline CDR1 reads SGHAT; CDR2 reads FQNNGV. The CDR3 runs to 15 residues. Trimming took 5 bases from V and 4 from J, leaving 15 bases between them. CDR3 coding DNA: TGTGCCAGCAGCAACGGGGGAATAAGGTACAATGAGCAGTTCTTC. Amino acids: CASSNGGIRYNEQFF.

The CDR3: CASRVTGGYTGELFF. DNA for the CDR3: TGTGCCAGCAGAGTGACAGGGGGCTATACCGGGGAGCTGTTTTTT. The V gene is TRBV7-2, the J gene TRBJ2-2, with TRBD1 identical over 10 bases. The CDR3 consists of 15 residues. Trimming at V came to 6 bases and at J to 5 bases, leaving 6 bases not matched to a gene. CDR1 is SGHTA and CDR2 is FQGNSA in the germline V gene.

V gene TRBV6-6 combines with J gene TRBJ2-5; TRBD2 is a possible D gene (5 bases). From germline, CDR1 is MNHNY and CDR2 SVGAGI (reference sequence). The germline V and J ends were trimmed by 0 bases and 5 bases, with 13 bases remaining between them. The CDR3 extends over 15 amino acids. The CDR3: CASSYSKARGETQYF. The CDR3 DNA follows: TGTGCCAGCAGTTACTCGAAAGCTCGAGGGGAGACCCAGTACTTC.

This rearrangement joins TRBV28 to TRBJ2-7; the match to TRBD1 covers 10 bases. The V gene end was trimmed by 3 bases and the J gene end by 6 bases; junction bases not matched to a gene: 5. This CDR3 has 14 residues. Germline assignment: CDR1 MDHEN and CDR2 SYDVKM. CDR3 in amino acids: CASSLDRGSGEQYF. The CDR3 nucleotides read TGTGCCAGCAGTTTGGACAGGGGGAGCGGCGAGCAGTACTTC.

This chain links TRBV10-2 with TRBJ2-7, with TRBD2 identical over 15 bases. The V and J ends lost 6 bases and 3 bases, in that order; junction bases with no gene match: 15. Germline-derived CDR1 and CDR2 are WSHSY and SAAADI. The CDR3 contains 19 residues. The CDR3 DNA reads as TGCGCCAGCAGCTTTTTGGGACTAGCGGGAGGTTTACGGGGCTACGAGCAGTACTTC. It yields the protein CASSFLGLAGGLRGYEQYF.

The chain couples TRBV28 to TRBJ1-5, with a possible D match to TRBD1 (5 bases). Deletions cut 4 bases from V and 5 bases from J, with 18 bases between. CDR1 MDHEN and CDR2 SYDVKM come from the germline V gene. The CDR3 contains 16 residues. The chain's CDR3 is CASSSPGLGGDQPQHF. In nucleotides, the CDR3 is TGTGCCAGCAGTTCCCCTGGTTTGGGGGGGGATCAGCCCCAGCATTTT.

The gene calls are TRBV4-3 and TRBJ1-1; D is perhaps TRBD1 (5 bases). The CDR3 consists of 14 residues. Trimming removed 0 bases at V and 1 base at J, with 6 bases between. CDR1 and CDR2 (germline): LGHNA, YSLEER. The CDR3 nucleotides read TGCGCCAGCAGCCAAGAGGGGGGGAACACTGAAGCTTTCTTT. The encoded protein is CASSQEGGNTEAFF.

This chain links TRBV15 with TRBJ2-7, with D tentatively TRBD2 (6 bases). The CDR3 length is 15 residues. The V end lost 0 bases, the J end lost 3 bases, and 12 bases lay between the germline ends. The germline gives CDR1 LNHNV, CDR2 YYDKDF (reference sequence). The chain's CDR3 is CATSRDLLANYEQYF. In nucleotides, the CDR3 is TGTGCCACCAGCAGAGATCTTCTAGCGAACTACGAGCAGTACTTC. The full variable domain, with the rest looked up from reference TRBV15 and TRBJ2-7, is DAMVIQNPRYQVTQFGKPVTLSCSQTLNHNVMYWYQQKSSQAPKLLFHYYDKDFNNEADTPDNFQSRRPNTSFCFLDIRSPGLGDTAMYLCATSRDLLANYEQYFGPGTRLTVT.

This chain uses TRBV10-3 with TRBJ1-1; D is ambiguous. V was trimmed by 2 bases and J by 9 bases, leaving 7 bases between them. Germline assignment: CDR1 ENHRY and CDR2 SYGVKD. The CDR3 consists of 11 residues. The CDR3 region is CAISEGLKAFF. CDR3 nucleotides: TGTGCCATCAGTGAGGGGCTGAAAGCTTTCTTT.

The CDR3 spells CASSPSELLRQPDTQYF. CDR3 DNA: TGTGCCAGCAGCCCCTCCGAGCTCTTACGACAGCCGGATACGCAGTATTTT. The rearrangement uses TRBV9 and TRBJ2-3; tentative D call: TRBD1 (5 bases). Trimming removed 4 bases from V and 6 bases from J, with 24 bases in between. The CDR3 length is 17 residues. Germline V gene lookup returns CDR1 SGDLS and CDR2 YYNGEE.